The 19 T cell receptor beta chains below all came from one sample that was sequenced in a study of CD8+CD57+ T cells in acquired aplastic anemia. Patients chosen for sequencing had shown CD8+CD57+ cell expansion by flow cytometry. According to the study, genomic DNA was the template for TCR beta VDJ and CDR3 profiling. TCRdb reprocessed the reads with MiXCR, giving one entry per CDR3 protein. The profile shows approximately 180,000 distinct CDR3 sequences, roughly 50% of them singletons. The sequenced sample consisted of sorted CD4+, CD8+, or CD8+CD57+ T cells (not recorded which) from PBMCs. Receptors originate from a human donor with aplastic anemia.

The table lists this clonotype with many counts. This chain uses TRBV5-1 with TRBJ2-3, with 9 nucleotides matching TRBD1. Trimming cost V 4 bases and J 4 bases; bases outside gene matches: 10. The CDR3 loop spans 16 amino acids. CDR1 is SGHRS, CDR2 YFSETQ, per germline. This chain's CDR3 is CASSLEGQGDADTQYF. The CDR3 region has the DNA TGCGCCAGCAGCCTCGAGGGACAGGGCGATGCAGATACGCAGTATTTT.

This clonotype has more than one count but fewer than ten. This rearrangement joins TRBV5-6 to TRBJ2-3; TRBD2 aligns across 7 bases. With V trimmed by 0 bases and J by 4 bases, 14 bases remained unmatched. Per germline, CDR1 SGHDT and CDR2 YYEEEE. This CDR3 region has 18 residues. DNA of the CDR3: TGTGCCAGCAGCTTGGGGAGGGGAGGGAGTGTAGCGGCAGATACGCAGTATTTT. It yields the protein CASSLGRGGSVAADTQYF.

The chain combines TRBV2 with TRBJ1-2; 7 positions match TRBD1. Looked up from germline, CDR1 is SNHLY and CDR2 is FYNNEI. Trimming cost V 5 bases and J 4 bases; bases outside gene matches: 7. The CDR3 is made up of 14 amino acids. The CDR3 DNA reads as TGTGCCAGCAGTAAAACAGGGGATGGCTATGGCTACACCTTC. This codes for CASSKTGDGYGYTF.

This clonotype was found many times. V gene TRBV20-1 combines with J gene TRBJ2-1; 10 bases map to TRBD1. CDR1 DFQATT and CDR2 SNEGSKA come from the germline V gene (reference sequence). J was trimmed by 3 bases and V by 5 bases; bases with no gene match: 4. The CDR3 totals 14 residues. The CDR3 protein is CSARRTGGYNEQFF. The CDR3 nucleotides read TGCAGTGCTCGTAGGACAGGGGGCTACAATGAGCAGTTCTTC.

This clonotype showed up many times. V is TRBV19 and J is TRBJ1-2; a possible D gene is TRBD1 (6 bases). The CDR3 is 15 amino acids. With 7 bases removed from V and 8 bases from J, the gap between germline ends came to 23 bases. The germline CDR1 and CDR2 sequences are LNHDA and SQIVND (reference sequence). The CDR3 DNA reads as TGTGCCAGTAAACCGACAGGACTTCGAGGGGGGGGCTACACCTTC. Amino acid sequence: CASKPTGLRGGGYTF.

This clonotype was counted many times. The gene calls are TRBV11-2 and TRBJ2-1; TRBD2 matches at 8 bases. The germline V gene has CDR1 SGHAT and CDR2 FQNNGV. The CDR3 totals 17 residues. J was trimmed by 6 bases and V by 0 bases; bases with no gene match: 10. The CDR3 DNA reads TGTGCCAGCAGCTTAGAAATAACGGGGGGGCGTTTCAATGAGCAGTTCTTC. It yields the protein CASSLEITGGRFNEQFF.

This clonotype was seen at least ten times. This chain connects TRBV15 to TRBJ1-1; D gene uncertain. CDR1 is LNHNV and CDR2 is YYDKDF in the germline V gene (reference sequence). Trimming took off 1 base at V and 6 bases at J, with 12 bases between the two ends. The CDR3 is 14 amino acids. CDR3 sequence reads: CATSRGPEGSEAFF. The CDR3 coding sequence is TGTGCCACCAGCAGAGGGCCAGAAGGCTCTGAAGCTTTCTTT.

The CDR3 DNA reads as TGTGCCACCAGCAGAGCCGGGGGAGATCAGCCCCAGCATTTT. This translates into CATSRAGGDQPQHF. V gene TRBV15 combines with J gene TRBJ1-5; possible D gene TRBD1, 5 bases. Per the germline V gene, CDR1 is LNHNV and CDR2 is YYDKDF (reference sequence). The CDR3 consists of 14 residues. Between the trimmed V and J ends, which lost 1 base and 5 bases, there was a span of 9 bases.

Ten or more counts support this clonotype. The chain uses TRBV5-6 and TRBJ2-2; 10 nucleotides match TRBD2. V gave up 0 bases and J gave up 5 bases; unmatched junction bases: 10. CDR3 size: 18 residues. Germline V gives CDR1 SGHDT, CDR2 YYEEEE. CDR3 nucleotide sequence: TGTGCCAGCAGCTTGGTCTCAGCGGGAGGGCCTCGGACCGGGGAGCTGTTTTTT. Translated, it gives CASSLVSAGGPRTGELFF. The full variable domain, its missing parts supplied by reference TRBV5-6 and TRBJ2-2, is DAGVTQSPTHLIKTRGQQVTLRCSPKSGHDTVSWYQQALGQGPQFIFQYYEEEERQRGNFPDRFSGHQFPNYSSELNVNALLLGDSALYLCASSLVSAGGPRTGELFFGEGSRLTVL.

The chain combines TRBV20-1 with TRBJ1-2; TRBD1 aligns across 10 bases. Germline CDR1 reads DFQATT; CDR2 reads SNEGSKA (reference sequence). This CDR3 comprises 18 residues. The V segment lost 5 bases and the J segment 4 bases; nucleotides outside the gene matches: 19. The CDR3 protein is CSAPHAGTGEGRSYGYTF. The CDR3 DNA follows: TGCAGTGCTCCTCATGCCGGGACAGGGGAAGGCCGATCCTATGGCTACACCTTC.

This clonotype has ten or more counts. This chain joins TRBV6-5 and TRBJ2-7; D is possibly TRBD1 (6 bases). This CDR3 region has 16 residues. V was pared by 0 bases and J by 3 bases, with 15 bases between. CDR1 and CDR2 (germline): MNHEY, SVGAGI. CDR3 region: CASSYSVVQGFYEQYF. The CDR3 DNA is TGTGCCAGCAGTTACTCGGTGGTACAGGGTTTCTACGAGCAGTACTTC.

The genes are TRBV7-9 and TRBJ2-5, with D perhaps TRBD1 (5 bases). The V gene lost 4 bases and the J gene lost 2 bases, with 8 bases spanning the gap. CDR3 length: 13 amino acids. CDR1 and CDR2 (germline): SEHNR, FQNEAQ (reference sequence). The CDR3 nucleotides are TGTGCCAGCAGCTGGGGCGAGCAAGAGACCCAGTACTTC. It yields the protein CASSWGEQETQYF.

The chain links TRBV20-1 to TRBJ1-5; TRBD1 might be the D (5 bases). Germline CDR1 DFQATT, CDR2 SNEGSKA (reference sequence). V shed 6 bases and J shed 9 bases, with 27 bases lying between them. The CDR3 consists of 16 residues. The CDR3 DNA sequence: TGCAGTGCCGTTCGGATGGGGGAACGAGACAAAGGGCCCCAGCATTTT. Protein product: CSAVRMGERDKGPQHF.

This clonotype was counted many times. The rearrangement uses TRBV20-1 and TRBJ1-1, with 7 bases aligning to TRBD1. The germline CDR1 and CDR2 sequences are DFQATT and SNEGSKA (reference sequence). This CDR3 spans 16 amino acids. Losses at the gene ends were 6 bases for V and 5 bases for J; bases not matched to a gene: 18. The CDR3 sequence is CSAPTGLHELGTEAFF. In DNA form, the CDR3 reads TGCAGTGCCCCGACAGGGCTCCACGAATTGGGGACTGAAGCTTTCTTT.

Only one count was recorded for this clonotype. The chain uses TRBV20-1 and TRBJ2-1, with 11 positions matching TRBD2. The V segment lost 4 bases and the J segment 5 bases; nucleotides outside the gene matches: 4. This CDR3 has 14 amino acids. Germline V gene data show CDR1 as DFQATT and CDR2 as SNEGSKA (reference sequence). This chain's CDR3 is CSATGTSGNNEQFF. The CDR3 DNA reads as TGCAGTGCTACCGGGACTAGCGGAAACAATGAGCAGTTCTTC.

This clonotype was observed at least ten times. The chain joins TRBV7-9 to TRBJ1-1, with TRBD1 as a possible D gene (6 bases). The V gene's germline CDR1 is SEHNR and CDR2 FQNEAQ (reference sequence). The CDR3 covers 12 residues. The V end lost 8 bases, the J end lost 4 bases, and 11 bases lay between the germline ends. CDR3 nucleotides: TGTGCCAGCGGGGGCTGGCTCACTGAAGCTTTCTTT. Amino acids: CASGGWLTEAFF.

This clonotype was seen more than once but under ten times. This chain uses TRBV10-3 with TRBJ2-7; no firm D call. The CDR3 covers 12 residues. Looked up from germline, CDR1 is ENHRY and CDR2 is SYGVKD. The V gene lost 6 bases and the J gene lost 0 bases, with 6 bases spanning the gap. The CDR3: CAIRGSSYEQYF. DNA of the CDR3: TGTGCCATCAGGGGCAGCTCCTACGAGCAGTACTTC.

This chain joins TRBV24-1 and TRBJ2-2; no reliable D call. The CDR3 sequence is 12 residues long. In germline, CDR1 is KGHDR, CDR2 SFDVKD. V lost 6 bases and J 3 bases, leaving 4 bases between the germline ends. This CDR3 reads CATSLYTGELFF. CDR3 sequence (DNA): TGTGCCACCAGTCTGTACACCGGGGAGCTGTTTTTT.

This clonotype was picked up many times. The chain carries TRBV13 and TRBJ1-1, with D tentatively TRBD1 (5 bases). Between the trimmed V and J ends, which lost 0 bases and 7 bases, there was a span of 12 bases. CDR3 length: 14 amino acids. Germline V CDR1 and CDR2: PRHDT, FYEKMQ (reference sequence). CDR3 sequence: CASSLGLWGIEAFF. CDR3 DNA: TGTGCCAGCAGCTTAGGCCTCTGGGGGATTGAAGCTTTCTTT.